Following are 14 T cell receptor beta chains from one sample sequenced in a study of CD8+ T cells in alopecia areata. Investigators isolated RNA and reverse transcribed it into cDNA to act as the sequencing template. Method: immunoSEQ multiplex PCR; TCRdb's copy keeps in-frame clones and lacks some. The data contain 100,000 to 120,000 clones, around 55% of them singletons. The sequenced sample was CD8+ T cells sorted from blood. The receptors come from a human donor in good health.

This chain joins TRBV9 and TRBJ1-1, with D maybe TRBD1 (6 bases). Germline V gene data show CDR1 as SGDLS and CDR2 as YYNGEE. The V and J ends lost 3 bases and 0 bases respectively, with 12 bases between them. The CDR3 spans 15 residues. The CDR3 loop is CASSESQGVNTEAFF. CDR3 in DNA: TGTGCCAGCAGCGAGTCACAGGGCGTGAACACTGAAGCTTTCTTT.

V is TRBV5-1 and J is TRBJ2-2, with D unclear. Trimming cost V 0 bases and J 6 bases, with 9 bases left between them. The CDR3 runs to 14 residues. Germline V gene lookup returns CDR1 SGHRS and CDR2 YFSETQ. The CDR3 region is CASSLAYPPGELFF. In DNA form, the CDR3 reads TGCGCCAGCAGCTTGGCCTATCCGCCCGGGGAGCTGTTTTTT.

About this clone itself: The limits of the CDR3 on the DNA are not certain, so only TCRdb's listed CDR3 is given. The chain uses TRBV11-1 and TRBJ2-5; the table's TRBD1 call for D was not verified on the DNA. The CDR3 is 16 residues long, counting both termini. CDR1 is SGHAT and CDR2 is FQDESV in the germline V gene (reference sequence). The chain's CDR3 is CASSFGPGGDQETQYF.

In nucleotides, the CDR3 is TGTGCCAGCAGACCCAAAGACAGTTGGTTACCCTACGAGCAGTACTTC. Protein product: CASRPKDSWLPYEQYF. This chain uses TRBV11-2 with TRBJ2-7, with D perhaps TRBD1 (5 bases). V was pared by 6 bases and J by 2 bases, with 20 bases between. Per the germline V gene, CDR1 is SGHAT and CDR2 is FQNNGV. The CDR3 has 16 amino acids.

The CDR3 sequence: CASRGLQETQYF. The CDR3 DNA sequence: TGCGCCAGCAGGGGCCTCCAGGAGACCCAGTACTTC. The rearrangement uses TRBV5-1 and TRBJ2-5, with D unresolved. The V gene lost 5 bases and the J gene lost 5 bases, with 10 bases spanning the gap. Germline-derived CDR1 and CDR2 are SGHRS and YFSETQ. The CDR3 covers 12 residues.

The chain is built from TRBV29-1 and TRBJ1-1, with 11 bases that match TRBD1. The CDR3 extends over 14 amino acids. Germline CDR1 reads SQVTM; CDR2 reads ANQGSEA. Trimming cost V 6 bases and J 4 bases; bases outside gene matches: 7. The CDR3 nucleotides are TGCAGCGTGAGAACCGGGACAGGGGGCACTGAAGCTTTCTTT. The encoded protein is CSVRTGTGGTEAFF.

V is TRBV7-9 and J is TRBJ2-5; D ambiguous. This CDR3 is built from 12 residues. The germline V gene has CDR1 SEHNR and CDR2 FQNEAQ (reference sequence). V dropped 2 bases and J dropped 5 bases, with 6 bases sitting between them. The CDR3: CASSLSGETQYF. The DNA of the CDR3 is TGTGCCAGCAGCTTATCTGGGGAGACCCAGTACTTC.

This chain links TRBV5-6 with TRBJ2-7; D unclear. Germline CDR1 SGHDT, CDR2 YYEEEE. The CDR3 consists of 14 residues. The ends were cut back, 3 bases at V and 2 bases at J, with 12 bases in the middle. The CDR3: CASSSDSNPYEQYF. Here the CDR3 DNA reads TGTGCCAGCAGCTCTGACTCGAACCCCTACGAGCAGTACTTC.

This chain uses TRBV9 with TRBJ2-5; weak D call: TRBD1 (5 bases). V lost 1 base, J lost 0 bases, and 10 bases lay in between. The germline gives CDR1 SGDLS, CDR2 YYNGEE. The CDR3 has 15 amino acids. Here the CDR3 reads CASSVSRGYQETQYF. The CDR3, as DNA: TGTGCCAGCAGCGTATCTAGGGGCTACCAAGAGACCCAGTACTTC.

This clone was detected only a few times. The rearrangement uses TRBV27 and TRBJ2-7; 9 bases are a match to TRBD1. This CDR3 has 15 residues. Trimming at V came to 4 bases and at J to 7 bases, leaving 11 bases not matched to a gene. The V gene's germline CDR1 is MNHEY and CDR2 SMNVEV (reference sequence). The CDR3 here is CASSSSGTGIGEQYF. CDR3 bases: TGTGCCAGCAGTTCCTCCGGGACAGGGATTGGGGAGCAGTACTTC.

The table lists this clone with a few counts. The chain combines TRBV7-6 with TRBJ1-3; D ambiguous. CDR1 is SGHVS, CDR2 FNYEAQ, per germline. Trimming took 5 bases from V and 0 from J, leaving 11 bases between them. The CDR3 has 15 amino acids. CDR3 in amino acids: CASSIGPASGNTIYF. In nucleotides, the CDR3 is TGTGCCAGCAGCATTGGACCGGCCTCTGGAAACACCATATATTTT.

This clone appeared a few times. The V call is TRBV7-9, the J call TRBJ1-4; D is ambiguous. The CDR3 runs to 14 residues. Looked up from germline, CDR1 is SEHNR and CDR2 is FQNEAQ (reference sequence). The V end lost 5 bases, the J end lost 6 bases, and 13 bases lay between the germline ends. The CDR3 DNA sequence: TGTGCCAGCAGCGCCGCGGCGGTCCATGAAAAACTGTTTTTT. Translation: CASSAAAVHEKLFF.

This clone was detected a few times. The rearrangement links TRBV21-1 to TRBJ2-3; TRBD1 is the table's D call, not checked against the DNA. TRBV21-1 is tagged as a pseudogene. The CDR3 runs 15 residues. CDR3 in DNA: TGTGCCAGCAGCAAAGAGGGGCCCCTTGGCGGCACGCAGTATTTT. Protein product: CASSKEGPLGGTQYF.

This sequence joins TRBV6-1 and TRBJ1-2, with D possibly being TRBD1 (5 bases). The CDR3 is 10 amino acids. The V end lost 9 bases, the J end lost 12 bases, and 14 bases lay between the germline ends. Germline CDR1 and CDR2: MNHNS and SASEGT. The CDR3 region has the DNA TGTGCCAGTTCGGAGGCAGGGAACACCTTC. This sequence encodes CASSEAGNTF.